This TCR beta chain was captured by sequencing in a study of low-dose radiotherapy and immunotherapy resistance in tumors (dated by TCRdb to the early 2020s). Regarding the complete study: In Cohort 1, each fraction delivered 0.5 Gy every 2 weeks, and the prescribed total PTV dose was 6.5 Gy. The translational analysis covered eight patients: three from the first dose cohort and the first five from the second dose cohort. Intravenous cyclophosphamide at 200 mg/m2 was administered every two weeks, one day ahead of each radiation and immunotherapy administration. Patients took aspirin 300 mg orally once daily for four cycles, starting on cycle 1 day 1. The trial did not randomize participants into treatment groups. Patients in Cohort 2 were given 1 Gy per fraction every two weeks, for a total of 13 Gy across 26 weeks. Nivolumab and ipilimumab were both given intravenously, with nivolumab at a 240 mg flat dose every two weeks and ipilimumab at 1 mg/kg every six weeks.

From the cysteine up to the phenylalanine, the CDR3 has a length of 14 residues. Of all the DNA, just the CDR3 is kept, 42 bases in frame from base 1. V is pared back by 6 bases and J by 8 bases, with 20 bases lying between the germline termini. CDR1 is given as SQVTM and CDR2 as ANQGSEA, both from the germline V gene. First-strand cDNA was synthesized with Superscript III and a set of TRAV- and TRBV-specific primers, covering both TCRalpha and TCRbeta chains. A roughly 21-cycle PCR with Phusion amplified the TCRs, pairing a constant-region primer with the adapter that was attached to the V primers. The MessageAmp II aRNA Amplification Kit was used to amplify the isolated mRNA, with in vitro transcription run for over 15 hours at 37 degrees C. mRNA for TCR sequencing was isolated with the Dynabeads mRNA DIRECT Purification Kit. A second roughly 25-cycle Phusion PCR added indexed Illumina adapters, and products were purified with AMPure XP beads. An Illumina MiniSeq instrument was used to deep-sequence the TCRalpha and TCRbeta libraries. The study's processing was this. Custom Perl scripts were used to pool TCR sequences that encoded the same protein, to remove out-of-frame sequences, and to calculate the abundance of each clonotype. Any TCR sequence supported by only a single read was excluded from analysis. Repertoire metrics included Shannon entropy, Gini index, clonality, richness, and frequency of TCRs shared between repertoires. TCRdb redid the processing of the public reads, applying fastp at Q25 and MiXCR, and retained in-frame beta chains. Each CDR3 protein gets just one entry, which takes the most common genes and DNA from the rows behind it. The V and J calls were not made by the authors but by TCRdb's processing. The sample has approximately 90,000 distinct CDR3 sequences on record, under 10% of them singletons. About 1% of the sample belongs to the ten largest clones.

The time point tag for this specimen amounts to: before trial treatment. Donors were enrolled in RACIN, a single-arm phase I dose-escalation trial combining nivolumab, ipilimumab, aspirin, low-dose cyclophosphamide and low-dose radiotherapy. Eligible patients had advanced, TIL-negative solid tumors. This clonotype was seen many times. Its antigen specificity is not known. There are no base qualities to consult, and no much larger clone falls within one base. The starting material was PBMCs, obtained before treatment. This clonotype was sampled from a male donor with prostate cancer. The rearrangement joined TRBV29-1 to TRBJ2-1; the best D guess is TRBD2, with 6 bases matching. The CDR3 is CSVIPGLGAHEQFF. The DNA reads TGCAGCGTAATCCCGGGACTCGGTGCGCATGAGCAGTTCTTC.